This is a list of T cell receptor beta chains from one sample in a study of molecular identifiers for immune sequencing clone quantification. MiXCR, applied by TCRdb to the PCR reads, yields one record per CDR3 protein. The profile shows 490,000 or so distinct CDR3 sequences, about a quarter of them singletons. Sequencing used naive CD8+ T cells from blood, with Jurkat cell RNA spiked in. These receptors were obtained from a human donor in good health. Some libraries in this study had Jurkat cell RNA spiked in. CDR3s include the opening cysteine and the closing phenylalanine or tryptophan. Fields, in order: J gene, D gene, V gene, CDR3 length, clone size, CDR3 protein, CDR3 DNA. D genes are given only for firm matches. Some rows mark clone size as missing; the rest say once, few, many or name a class of expanded clone.

J gene: TRBJ2-3
D gene: .
V gene: TRBV28
CDR3 length: 15
clone size: many
CDR3 protein: CASSLRSGIVDTQYF
CDR3 DNA: TGTGCCAGCAGTTTAAGGTCCGGGATCGTAGATACGCAGTATTTT

J gene: TRBJ2-1
D gene: TRBD2
V gene: TRBV6-2/TRBV6-3
CDR3 length: 11
clone size: few
CDR3 protein: CASSSGVEQFF
CDR3 DNA: TGTGCCAGCAGTAGCGGGGTCGAGCAGTTCTTC

J gene: TRBJ2-7
D gene: .
V gene: TRBV9
CDR3 length: 15
clone size: many
CDR3 protein: CASSVEPGDYYEQYF
CDR3 DNA: TGTGCCAGCAGCGTAGAACCCGGAGATTACTACGAGCAGTACTTC

J gene: TRBJ2-5
D gene: .
V gene: TRBV5-1
CDR3 length: 15
clone size: many
CDR3 protein: CASSGERGRGETQYF
CDR3 DNA: TGCGCCAGCAGCGGCGAAAGGGGGAGAGGAGAGACCCAGTACTTC

J gene: TRBJ2-7
D gene: .
V gene: TRBV3-1
CDR3 length: 15
clone size: .
CDR3 protein: CASSPRAGSSYEQYF
CDR3 DNA: TGTGCCAGCAGCCCGAGGGCCGGGAGTTCCTACGAGCAGTACTTC

J gene: TRBJ2-1
D gene: .
V gene: TRBV11-3
CDR3 length: 15
clone size: .
CDR3 protein: CASSLSGSSGGEQFF
CDR3 DNA: TGTGCCAGCAGCTTATCCGGATCTTCTGGAGGTGAGCAGTTCTTC

J gene: TRBJ2-1
D gene: .
V gene: TRBV12-3/TRBV12-4
CDR3 length: 17
clone size: .
CDR3 protein: CASSSLTTWSSYNEQFF
CDR3 DNA: TGTGCCAGCAGTTCTCTGACTACCTGGAGCTCCTACAATGAGCAGTTCTTC

J gene: TRBJ2-5
D gene: .
V gene: TRBV6-5
CDR3 length: 12
clone size: many
CDR3 protein: CASSGLEETQYF
CDR3 DNA: TGTGCCAGCAGCGGGCTCGAAGAGACCCAGTACTTC

J gene: TRBJ2-7
D gene: TRBD1
V gene: TRBV20-1
CDR3 length: 13
clone size: few
CDR3 protein: CSAEPGQGYEQYF
CDR3 DNA: TGCAGTGCTGAACCGGGACAGGGCTACGAGCAGTACTTC

J gene: TRBJ2-7
D gene: TRBD1
V gene: TRBV7-9
CDR3 length: 17
clone size: .
CDR3 protein: CASSLALGTGALLERYF
CDR3 DNA: TGTGCCAGCAGCTTAGCGTTGGGGACAGGGGCCCTACTCGAGCGGTACTTC

J gene: TRBJ2-3
D gene: TRBD1
V gene: TRBV24-1
CDR3 length: 19
clone size: .
CDR3 protein: CATSDFTGGIGSGTDTQYF
CDR3 DNA: TGTGCCACCAGTGATTTCACAGGGGGCATTGGTTCAGGCACAGATACGCAGTATTTT

J gene: TRBJ2-3
D gene: .
V gene: TRBV5-4
CDR3 length: 17
clone size: .
CDR3 protein: CASSLVGGGPPPDTQYF
CDR3 DNA: TGTGCCAGCAGCTTGGTGGGTGGGGGCCCCCCACCGGATACGCAGTATTTT

J gene: TRBJ1-3
D gene: .
V gene: TRBV19
CDR3 length: 17
clone size: few
CDR3 protein: CASSIVGVASSGNTIYF
CDR3 DNA: TGTGCCAGTAGTATAGTGGGCGTCGCGAGCTCTGGAAACACCATATATTTT

J gene: TRBJ1-5
D gene: TRBD1
V gene: TRBV23-1
CDR3 length: 15
clone size: few
CDR3 protein: CAGKLQGNSNQPQHF
CDR3 DNA: TGCGCCGGGAAGCTACAGGGGAATAGCAATCAGCCCCAGCATTTT

J gene: TRBJ2-1
D gene: TRBD1
V gene: TRBV15
CDR3 length: 16
clone size: .
CDR3 protein: CATCTRRDRASNEQFF
CDR3 DNA: TGTGCCACCTGCACCCGCCGGGACAGGGCGAGCAATGAGCAGTTCTTC

J gene: TRBJ2-2
D gene: .
V gene: TRBV7-2
CDR3 length: 15
clone size: few
CDR3 protein: CASSLPGTTTGELFF
CDR3 DNA: TGTGCCAGCAGCCTCCCCGGGACAACCACCGGGGAGCTGTTTTTT

J gene: TRBJ2-6
D gene: .
V gene: TRBV6-2/TRBV6-3
CDR3 length: 20
clone size: once
CDR3 protein: CASSRTEGEHRFWGANVLTF
CDR3 DNA: TGTGCCAGCAGTAGGACGGAGGGGGAACACCGATTCTGGGGGGCCAACGTCCTGACTTTC

J gene: TRBJ1-1
D gene: .
V gene: TRBV6-2/TRBV6-3
CDR3 length: 14
clone size: .
CDR3 protein: CARSLLEMNTEAFF
CDR3 DNA: TGTGCCCGCAGCCTTCTGGAGATGAACACTGAAGCTTTCTTT

J gene: TRBJ1-2
D gene: .
V gene: TRBV13
CDR3 length: 14
clone size: .
CDR3 protein: CASSLAGSNYGYTF
CDR3 DNA: TGTGCCAGCAGCTTAGCCGGATCTAACTATGGCTACACCTTC

J gene: TRBJ1-5
D gene: .
V gene: TRBV6-6
CDR3 length: 15
clone size: .
CDR3 protein: CASSLVIGESQPQHF
CDR3 DNA: TGTGCCAGCAGTCTGGTAATAGGGGAAAGTCAGCCCCAGCATTTT

J gene: TRBJ1-5
D gene: .
V gene: TRBV7-8
CDR3 length: 15
clone size: .
CDR3 protein: CAGSLVRTPRFPQHF
CDR3 DNA: TGTGCCGGCAGCTTAGTGCGTACACCTCGGTTCCCCCAGCATTTT

J gene: TRBJ2-2
D gene: TRBD1
V gene: TRBV7-9
CDR3 length: 16
clone size: .
CDR3 protein: CASSLDGTGNTGELFF
CDR3 DNA: TGTGCCAGCAGCTTAGATGGGACAGGGAACACCGGGGAGCTGTTTTTT